The clone carrying this T cell receptor beta chain has only a few counts. The record originates from a study of blood T cell repertoires in COVID-19. Authors' data handling: Reference gene primer amplification in the assay estimated nucleated cell counts. Sequenced by immunoSEQ multiplex PCR; TCRdb stores in-frame clones only, minus some. D and trimming were read from the DNA, whereas the V and J calls and clone size are those reported in that table. In the table there are 110,000 to 150,000 clones, roughly 78% of which are singletons. The CDR3 loop spans 18 amino acids. V was cut by 5 bases and J by 5 bases, with 28 bases left in between. The germline gives CDR1 SGHDT, CDR2 YYEEEE. The study recruited people aged about 18 to 95 years across approximately 24 US areas. Symptom resolution, clearance, or two negative PCRs marked donors in Cohort 3 as recovered.

The chain joins TRBV5-6 to TRBJ1-2; D might be TRBD1 (6 bases). This clonotype was obtained from a woman between 45 and 60 years old who had recovered from COVID-19. The sequenced material came from PBMCs or T cells enriched from blood (not recorded which). The CDR3: CASSSRRQVWELRYGYTF. The CDR3 nucleotides are TGTGCCAGCAGTTCACGAAGACAGGTTTGGGAGCTAAGGTATGGCTACACCTTC.